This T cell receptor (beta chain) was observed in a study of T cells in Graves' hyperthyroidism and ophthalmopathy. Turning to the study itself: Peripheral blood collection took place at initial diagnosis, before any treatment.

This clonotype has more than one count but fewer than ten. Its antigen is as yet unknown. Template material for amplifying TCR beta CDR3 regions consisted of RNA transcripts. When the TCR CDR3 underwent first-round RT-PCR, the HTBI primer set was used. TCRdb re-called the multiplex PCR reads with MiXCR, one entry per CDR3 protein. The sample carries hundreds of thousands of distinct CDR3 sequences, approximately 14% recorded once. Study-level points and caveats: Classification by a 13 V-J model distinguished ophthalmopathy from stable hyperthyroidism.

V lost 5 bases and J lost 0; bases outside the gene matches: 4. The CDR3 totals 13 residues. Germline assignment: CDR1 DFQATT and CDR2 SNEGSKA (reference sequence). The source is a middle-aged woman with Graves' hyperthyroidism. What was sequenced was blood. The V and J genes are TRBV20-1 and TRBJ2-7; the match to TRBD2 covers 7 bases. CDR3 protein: CSAGLVSSYEQYF. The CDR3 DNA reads TGCAGTGCTGGACTAGTCAGCTCCTACGAGCAGTACTTC.